This TCR beta chain was recovered during a study of T-cell memory formation after mild COVID-19. Findings of the study overall: Clones from the second wave (peaking day 37) had unconfirmed SARS-CoV-2 specificity. Some clones that responded turned up in pre-infection memory, which suggests that cross-reactive memory joined in.

5'RACE with constant-segment primers yielded barcoded, UMI-tagged TCR alpha and TCR beta cDNA libraries. TCRdb used MiXCR to reprocess the 5' RACE reads, holding one entry per CDR3 protein. Seen here are about 470,000 distinct CDR3 sequences, around a quarter observed once, and the top ten hold around 12%. Only a few counts were recorded for this clonotype. Its antigen remains unknown. Trimming at V came to 6 bases and at J to 3 bases, leaving 6 bases not matched to a gene. CDR1 is MNHEY and CDR2 is SVGEGT in the germline V gene. This CDR3 has 14 residues. The V call is TRBV6-2 or TRBV6-3, the J call TRBJ2-7; 9 positions match TRBD1. The receptor's source is an adult woman who had mild COVID-19 (a few samples of this study predate the infection). Cell type and time point are not known. The sample was PBMCs or a T cell subset sorted from them (not recorded which). The CDR3: CASRLQGASYEQYF. CDR3 DNA: TGTGCCAGCAGACTACAGGGGGCCAGCTACGAGCAGTACTTC.